The TCR beta chain under discussion was sequenced for a study of Graves' ophthalmopathy and Graves' hyperthyroidism. Whole-study findings and limits: The blood repertoire also included most expanded thyroid clonotypes above 0.001 frequency.

The CDR3 loop spans 14 amino acids. Trimming stripped 7 bases from V and 0 bases from J, with 13 bases between. Germline CDR1 and CDR2: MNHNS and SASEGT. Comments on this clonotype: The antigen remains unidentified.

The authors amplified TCR beta CDR3 regions from RNA transcripts. HTBI-primed first-round RT-PCR preceded second-round multiplex PCR. TCRdb processed the multiplex PCR reads anew with MiXCR; each CDR3 protein has one entry. The table includes 500,000 to 700,000 distinct CDR3 sequences, about a fifth detected once. The rearrangement joins TRBV6-1 to TRBJ2-7; D gene unclear. This receptor was obtained from a woman aged 18-29 years with stable Graves' hyperthyroidism. Some clones in this sample may be carry-over from other donors' samples. The sequencing sample was made of peripheral blood. CDR3 DNA sequence: TGTGCCAGCACGTCCATCGCCAGCTCCTACGAGCAGTACTTC. Translated: CASTSIASSYEQYF.